This T cell receptor beta chain was sequenced for a study of naive and memory T cell subsets. Two oligonucleotides, mixed equimolar, formed the beta constant-region primer covering TRBC1 and TRBC2. TCRdb reprocessed the UMI-ligation and nested PCR reads with MiXCR, giving one entry per CDR3 protein. This repertoire shows about 90,000 distinct CDR3 sequences, 7% found once; its top ten account for 1.6%. V lost 7 bases, J lost 7 bases, and 12 bases lay in between. CDR3 length: 11 residues. CDR1 is DFQATT, CDR2 SNEGSKA, per germline (reference sequence). This sequence originates from a human donor in good health. V usage is TRBV20-1 and J usage is TRBJ2-3; D unclear. The sample consisted of central memory CD4+ T cells from blood. CDR3 DNA: TGCAGTGGACCCCTGGGAAATACGCAGTATTTT. Translated, it gives CSGPLGNTQYF.